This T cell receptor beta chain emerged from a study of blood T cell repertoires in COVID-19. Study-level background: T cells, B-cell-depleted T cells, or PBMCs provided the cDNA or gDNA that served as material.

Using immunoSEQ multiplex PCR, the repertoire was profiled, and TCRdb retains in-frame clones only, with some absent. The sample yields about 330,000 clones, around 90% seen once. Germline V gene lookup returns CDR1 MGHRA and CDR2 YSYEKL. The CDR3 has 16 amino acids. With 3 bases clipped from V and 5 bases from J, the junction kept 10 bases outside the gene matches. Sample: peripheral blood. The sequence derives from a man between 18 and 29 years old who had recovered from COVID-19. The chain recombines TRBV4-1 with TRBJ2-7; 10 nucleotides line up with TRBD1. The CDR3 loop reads CASSQEPTGGLDEQYF. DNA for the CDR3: TGCGCCAGCAGCCAGGAACCGACAGGGGGCCTCGACGAGCAGTACTTC.